These 10 T cell receptor beta chains share one sample of origin, sequenced in a study of glioma-infiltrating T cells after dendritic cell vaccination. The data were produced by immunoSEQ multiplex PCR, yet TCRdb's version contains in-frame clones alone and is incomplete. Of approximately 84,000 clones listed, 85% to 90% are singletons. The input for sequencing was blood, taken before dendritic cell vaccination. All receptors derive from a human donor with glioblastoma.

The rearrangement links TRBV5-8 to TRBJ1-1, with D unclear. V was cut by 0 bases and J by 7 bases, with 10 bases left in between. In germline, CDR1 is SGHTS, CDR2 YDEGEE. CDR3 size: 13 residues. This CDR3 reads CASSLGGPLEAFF. CDR3 DNA: TGTGCCAGCAGCTTGGGAGGGCCACTTGAAGCTTTCTTT. Looking up the rest from reference TRBV5-8 and TRBJ1-1 gives the full variable domain: EAGVTQSPTHLIKTRGQQATLRCSPISGHTSVYWYQQALGLGLQFLLWYDEGEERNRGNFPPRFSGRQFPNYSSELNVNALELEDSALYLCASSLGGPLEAFFGQGTRLTVV.

This clone was detected only once. The chain recombines TRBV7-2 with TRBJ1-3; 8 bases agree with TRBD1. CDR3 length equals 17 residues. The V gene end was trimmed by 5 bases and the J gene end by 0 bases; junction bases not matched to a gene: 9. Germline V gives CDR1 SGHTA, CDR2 FQGNSA. The CDR3 region is CASSPRTGTLSGNTIYF. In DNA form, the CDR3 reads TGTGCCAGCAGCCCTCGGACAGGGACACTCTCTGGAAACACCATATATTTT.

The CDR3 protein is CASSVAGGQMGSMETQYF. CDR3 nucleotide sequence: TGTGCCAGCAGCGTAGCTGGGGGACAAATGGGCTCAATGGAGACCCAGTACTTC. This chain connects TRBV9 to TRBJ2-5; possibly TRBD1 for D (6 bases). The V gene lost 0 bases and the J gene lost 5 bases, with 23 bases spanning the gap. Germline V gene lookup returns CDR1 SGDLS and CDR2 YYNGEE. The length of the CDR3 is 18 residues.

This sequence joins TRBV27 and TRBJ2-5, with TRBD1 matching over 9 bases. CDR1 and CDR2 (germline): MNHEY, SMNVEV (reference sequence). V dropped 4 bases and J dropped 3; count of bases not matched to a gene: 3. The CDR3 sequence is 14 residues long. The CDR3 spells CASSSGTGKETQYF. The CDR3 DNA follows: TGTGCCAGCAGTTCCGGGACAGGGAAAGAGACCCAGTACTTC.

J is TRBJ1-5 and V is TRBV6-6; D unclear. The germline CDR1 and CDR2 sequences are MNHNY and SVGAGI (reference sequence). The CDR3 covers 14 residues. V lost 2 bases, J lost 4 bases, and 9 bases lay in between. CDR3 loop: CASSYEGGNQPQHF. DNA of the CDR3: TGTGCCAGCAGTTACGAGGGAGGGAATCAGCCCCAGCATTTT.

This clone appeared once. J is TRBJ1-4 and V is TRBV5-1, with D possibly matching TRBD1 (6 bases). V was pared by 4 bases and J by 0 bases, with 7 bases between. Germline assignment: CDR1 SGHRS and CDR2 YFSETQ. This CDR3 is 14 amino acids long. The CDR3 region has the DNA TGCGCCAGCAGCACAGGGTCAACTAATGAAAAACTGTTTTTT. Translating it yields CASSTGSTNEKLFF. Using reference TRBV5-1 and TRBJ1-4 for the parts outside the CDR3, the full variable domain is KAGVTQTPRYLIKTRGQQVTLSCSPISGHRSVSWYQQTPGQGLQFLFEYFSETQRNKGNFPGRFSGRQFSNSRSEMNVSTLELGDSALYLCASSTGSTNEKLFFGSGTQLSVL.

The V and J genes are TRBV5-4 and TRBJ2-7; 13 bases agree with TRBD2. From germline, CDR1 is SGHNT and CDR2 YYREEE (reference sequence). V gave up 4 bases and J gave up 5 bases; unmatched junction bases: 15. The CDR3 is 18 residues long. CDR3 DNA: TGTGCCAGCAGCAACGGACTAGCGGGGGTTAATGGTTACGACGAGCAGTACTTC. It specifies CASSNGLAGVNGYDEQYF.

The J gene is TRBJ1-1, the V gene TRBV18; D unclear. The ends were cut back, 2 bases at V and 3 bases at J, with 13 bases in the middle. The CDR3 runs 15 residues. Per germline, CDR1 KGHSH and CDR2 LQKENI. The CDR3 nucleotides are TGTGCCAGCTCACCAGGTGTTGCAGGTCACACTGAAGCTTTCTTT. It codes for CASSPGVAGHTEAFF.

This chain uses TRBV30 with TRBJ2-1; TRBD2 agrees at 7 bases. V trimming: 2 bases; J trimming: 6 bases; junction bases outside the gene matches: 10. Germline loops: CDR1 GTSNPN, CDR2 SVGIG (reference sequence). The CDR3 length is 15 residues. The CDR3 DNA follows: TGTGCCTGGAGTATGGGCGGGAGTTTCTTCAATGAGCAGTTCTTC. It specifies CAWSMGGSFFNEQFF.

The chain carries TRBV7-9 and TRBJ2-7; D is possibly TRBD2 (5 bases). Trimming removed 7 bases at V and 5 bases at J, with 9 bases between. CDR3 length equals 11 residues. CDR1 SEHNR and CDR2 FQNEAQ come from the germline V gene (reference sequence). CDR3 in amino acids: CASTRANEQYF. The DNA of the CDR3 is TGTGCCAGCACGCGGGCCAACGAGCAGTACTTC.